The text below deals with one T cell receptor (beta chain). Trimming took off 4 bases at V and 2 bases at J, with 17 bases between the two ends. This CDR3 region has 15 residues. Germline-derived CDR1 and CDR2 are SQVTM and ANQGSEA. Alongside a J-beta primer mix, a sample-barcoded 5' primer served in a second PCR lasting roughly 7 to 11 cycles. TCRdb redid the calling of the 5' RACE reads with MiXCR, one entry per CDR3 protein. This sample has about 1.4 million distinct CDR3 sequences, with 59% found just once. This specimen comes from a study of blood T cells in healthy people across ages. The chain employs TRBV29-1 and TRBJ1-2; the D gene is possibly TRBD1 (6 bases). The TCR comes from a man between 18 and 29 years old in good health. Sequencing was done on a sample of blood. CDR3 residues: CSVVITGLSNYGYTF. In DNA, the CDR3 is TGCAGCGTTGTAATCACAGGGCTGTCGAACTATGGCTACACCTTC.